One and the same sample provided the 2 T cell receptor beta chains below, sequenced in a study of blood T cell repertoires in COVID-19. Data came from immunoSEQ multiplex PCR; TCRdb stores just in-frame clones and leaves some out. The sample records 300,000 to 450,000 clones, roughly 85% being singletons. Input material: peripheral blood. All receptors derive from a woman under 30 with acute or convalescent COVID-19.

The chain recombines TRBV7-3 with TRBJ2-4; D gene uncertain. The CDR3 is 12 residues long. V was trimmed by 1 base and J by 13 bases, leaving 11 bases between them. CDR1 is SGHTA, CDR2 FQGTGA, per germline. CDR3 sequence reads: CASSLKDGQQYF. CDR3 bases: TGTGCCAGCAGCTTAAAGGATGGGCAGCAGTACTTC. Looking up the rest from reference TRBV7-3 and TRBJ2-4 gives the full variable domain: GAGVSQTPSNKVTEKGKYVELRCDPISGHTALYWYRQSLGQGPEFLIYFQGTGAADDSGLPNDRFFAVRPEGSVSTLKIQRTERGDSAVYLCASSLKDGQQYFGAGTRLSVL.

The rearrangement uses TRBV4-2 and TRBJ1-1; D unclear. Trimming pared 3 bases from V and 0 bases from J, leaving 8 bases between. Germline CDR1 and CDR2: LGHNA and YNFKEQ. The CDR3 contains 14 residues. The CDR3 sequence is CASSHEGLNTEAFF. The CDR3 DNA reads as TGTGCCAGCAGCCACGAGGGCCTGAACACTGAAGCTTTCTTT.